The TCR beta chain under discussion was sequenced for a study of blood T cell repertoires in COVID-19. Study at large: Samples taken during acute and convalescent COVID-19 were collected in the United States, Italy and Spain. PBMCs, B-cell-depleted T cells, or T cells provided the cDNA or gDNA that made up the material.

After removal of 4 bases from V and 3 bases from J, the junction contained 2 bases not matched to a gene. CDR3 length equals 13 residues. CDR1 and CDR2 (germline): KGHSH, LQKENI. Original processing notes: By means of reference gene primer amplification, nucleated cell counts were estimated. The method was immunoSEQ multiplex PCR; TCRdb's version includes in-frame clones alone and lacks a portion of them. V, J and clone size were drawn from that table, and D and trimming were deduced from the DNA. This table has just over 60,000 clones, under 80% appearing once. The V gene is TRBV18, the J gene TRBJ1-2; 7 bases fit TRBD1. Input material: peripheral blood. The TCR comes from a man between 60 and 75 years old with acute or convalescent COVID-19. CDR3 DNA: TGTGCCAGCTCACAAGACAGGGACTATGGCTACACCTTC. Amino acids: CASSQDRDYGYTF. Complete variable domain (other parts from reference TRBV18 and TRBJ1-2): NAGVMQNPRHLVRRRGQEARLRCSPMKGHSHVYWYRQLPEEGLKFMVYLQKENIIDESGMPKERFSAEFPKEGPSILRIQQVVRGDSAAYFCASSQDRDYGYTFGSGTRLTVV.